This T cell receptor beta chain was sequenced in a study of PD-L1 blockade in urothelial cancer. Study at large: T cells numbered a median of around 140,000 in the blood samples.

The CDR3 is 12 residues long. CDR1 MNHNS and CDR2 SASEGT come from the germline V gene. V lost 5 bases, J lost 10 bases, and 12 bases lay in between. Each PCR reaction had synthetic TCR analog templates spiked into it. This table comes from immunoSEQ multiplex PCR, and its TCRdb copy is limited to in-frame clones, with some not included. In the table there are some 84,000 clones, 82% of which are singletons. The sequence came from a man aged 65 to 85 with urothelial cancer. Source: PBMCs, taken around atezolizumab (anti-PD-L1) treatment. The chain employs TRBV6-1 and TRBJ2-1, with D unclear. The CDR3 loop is CASSYSLQEQFF. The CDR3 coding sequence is TGTGCCAGCAGTTATAGTCTGCAAGAGCAGTTCTTC.